A selection of T cell receptor beta chains follows, all from one sample in a study of T cells after yellow fever vaccination. TCRdb passed the 5' RACE reads through MiXCR, listing each CDR3 protein once. The sample has about 68,000 distinct CDR3 sequences; over 6.5% are singletons. Sample: CD8+ T cells sorted from PBMCs, taken roughly 46 days after the first yellow fever vaccination. These receptors were obtained from a man aged 18 to 30 who received the YFV17D yellow fever vaccine. CDR3s include the opening cysteine and the closing phenylalanine or tryptophan. Each record gives: CDR3 protein, CDR3 DNA, J gene, D gene, V gene, clone size. The D gene is left open where the match is weak. For some rows the clone size is stated as once, few or many, or as a class when expanded; others skip it.

CASSYTSAGELFF | TGTGCCAGCAGCTACACATCGGCCGGGGAGCTGTTTTTT | TRBJ2-2 | . | TRBV5-5 | many
CSVAGGLPQETQYF | TGCAGCGTTGCAGGAGGTCTACCCCAAGAGACCCAGTACTTC | TRBJ2-5 | . | TRBV29-1 | .
CSAERGDHTGELFF | TGCAGCGCTGAAAGAGGAGACCACACCGGGGAGCTGTTTTTT | TRBJ2-2 | . | TRBV29-1 | .
CASSLDITPHGYTF | TGTGCCAGCAGCCTGGACATTACCCCACATGGCTACACCTTC | TRBJ1-2 | . | TRBV7-9 | many
CASDSEDRGRETQYF | TGTGCCAGCGATTCCGAAGACAGGGGTAGGGAGACCCAGTACTTC | TRBJ2-5 | TRBD1 | TRBV12-3/TRBV12-4 | many
CASSVAPKTGELFF | TGTGCCAGCTCAGTGGCACCGAAAACCGGGGAGCTGTTTTTT | TRBJ2-2 | . | TRBV2 | many
CSVGTERHTGELFF | TGCAGCGTAGGGACGGAGAGACACACCGGGGAGCTGTTTTTT | TRBJ2-2 | . | TRBV29-1 | many
CASSLRDRVDEQFF | TGTGCCAGCAGCCTCCGGGACAGGGTCGATGAGCAGTTCTTC | TRBJ2-1 | TRBD1 | TRBV7-6 | few
CASSSVEEETQYF | TGTGCCAGCAGCTCGGTCGAGGAAGAGACCCAGTACTTC | TRBJ2-5 | . | TRBV5-4 | .
CASSYSTGGGQPQHF | TGTGCCAGCAGTTACTCGACAGGGGGCGGGCAGCCCCAGCATTTT | TRBJ1-5 | TRBD1 | TRBV6-5 | few
CASSDGTGGNTGELFF | TGTGCCAGCAGTGACGGGACAGGGGGCAACACCGGGGAGCTGTTTTTT | TRBJ2-2 | TRBD1 | TRBV6-4 | many
CASSQWGRRNTEAFF | TGCGCCAGCAGCCAGTGGGGCAGACGGAACACTGAAGCTTTCTTT | TRBJ1-1 | . | TRBV4-3 | many
CASSQEGGVGAANEKLFF | TGTGCCAGCAGCCAAGAAGGAGGCGTGGGGGCGGCTAATGAAAAACTGTTTTTT | TRBJ1-4 | . | TRBV14 | few
CASSLPGLAPNEQFF | TGTGCCAGCAGCCTACCGGGACTAGCCCCCAATGAGCAGTTCTTC | TRBJ2-1 | TRBD2 | TRBV12-3/TRBV12-4 | many
CASSLPAGVGTDTQYF | TGTGCCAGCAGCTTACCCGCGGGGGTCGGCACAGATACGCAGTATTTT | TRBJ2-3 | TRBD2 | TRBV11-2 | many
CASSLIGLGVSSHYEQYF | TGTGCCAGCAGTTTAATAGGCCTTGGCGTATCCTCCCACTACGAGCAGTACTTC | TRBJ2-7 | . | TRBV12-3/TRBV12-4 | many
CASSLSPRHGTGANYGYTF | TGTGCCAGCAGTTTATCTCCCAGGCACGGGACAGGGGCCAACTATGGCTACACCTTC | TRBJ1-2 | TRBD1 | TRBV28 | many
CASSQPTPGPKLAKTIQYF | TGCGCCAGCAGCCAACCCACCCCGGGGCCCAAATTAGCCAAAACCATTCAGTACTTC | TRBJ2-4 | . | TRBV4-3 | many
CASSFPLAGGTDTQYF | TGTGCCAGCAGCTTCCCACTAGCGGGGGGCACAGATACGCAGTATTTT | TRBJ2-3 | TRBD2 | TRBV7-8 | many
CASSQEGRKQFF | TGCGCCAGCAGCCAAGAAGGTCGTAAGCAGTTCTTC | TRBJ2-1 | . | TRBV4-1 | .
CASSLRGWGNEQFF | TGTGCCAGCAGCTTACGGGGTTGGGGAAATGAGCAGTTCTTC | TRBJ2-1 | . | TRBV7-6 | .
CASSPLGKTSTDTQYF | TGTGCCAGCAGTCCCCTTGGGAAAACGAGCACAGATACGCAGTATTTT | TRBJ2-3 | . | TRBV12-3/TRBV12-4 | .
CASSFRGSGGAGETQYF | TGTGCCAGCAGCTTCCGTGGGAGCGGGGGGGCAGGGGAGACCCAGTACTTC | TRBJ2-5 | TRBD2 | TRBV11-2 | .
CASSFPTVSAKNIQYF | TGTGCCAGCAGTTTCCCGACAGTTTCAGCCAAAAACATTCAGTACTTC | TRBJ2-4 | . | TRBV12-3/TRBV12-4 | many
CASRRTGAGNQPQHF | TGTGCCAGCAGGCGGACAGGGGCGGGCAATCAGCCCCAGCATTTT | TRBJ1-5 | TRBD1 | TRBV6-1 | .
CASSLKTKGTGELFF | TGCGCCAGCAGCTTGAAGACGAAGGGTACCGGGGAGCTGTTTTTT | TRBJ2-2 | . | TRBV5-1 | many
CASSPGTSPYNEQFF | TGCGCCAGCAGCCCTGGGACTAGCCCCTACAATGAGCAGTTCTTC | TRBJ2-1 | TRBD2 | TRBV5-1 | many
CASSPGQGEYF | TGTGCCAGCAGCCCCGGACAGGGGGAGTACTTC | TRBJ2-7 | TRBD1 | TRBV5-4 | many
CASSQTDRANYGYTF | TGCGCCAGCAGCCAAACCGACAGAGCTAACTATGGCTACACCTTC | TRBJ1-2 | . | TRBV4-1 | .
CASSPPEGFYGYTF | TGTGCCAGCTCACCACCGGAGGGCTTCTATGGCTACACCTTC | TRBJ1-2 | . | TRBV18 | .
CASSFLSRSTEAFF | TGTGCCAGCAGCTTCCTGTCTCGGAGCACTGAAGCTTTCTTT | TRBJ1-1 | . | TRBV6-5 | .
CASSPPPETELTDTQYF | TGTGCCAGCAGCCCCCCACCGGAGACAGAGCTCACAGATACGCAGTATTTT | TRBJ2-3 | . | TRBV7-6 | many
CASSLGLGADTQYF | TGTGCCAGCAGCCTTGGACTTGGGGCAGATACGCAGTATTTT | TRBJ2-3 | . | TRBV7-2 | few
CSVEGERGAYEQYF | TGCAGCGTTGAGGGGGAGCGGGGGGCCTACGAGCAGTACTTC | TRBJ2-7 | TRBD2 | TRBV29-1 | .
CASTQEAGALQETQYF | TGTGCCAGCACCCAGGAGGCTGGCGCCCTCCAAGAGACCCAGTACTTC | TRBJ2-5 | . | TRBV7-9 | many
CASSPGTPAFYGYTF | TGTGCCAGCAGTCCCGGAACACCCGCCTTCTATGGCTACACCTTC | TRBJ1-2 | . | TRBV12-3/TRBV12-4 | few
CATSRERGIVTEAFF | TGTGCCACCAGCAGAGAAAGAGGAATTGTCACTGAAGCTTTCTTT | TRBJ1-1 | . | TRBV15 | many
CASSLYSGEGGNEQFF | TGCGCCAGCAGCTTGTATAGCGGGGAAGGGGGAAATGAGCAGTTCTTC | TRBJ2-1 | TRBD2 | TRBV5-1 | many
CASSQDLGGFYGYTF | TGTGCCAGCAGCCAAGACCTGGGGGGATTCTATGGCTACACCTTC | TRBJ1-2 | . | TRBV3-1 | many
CASSPSERRTDTQYF | TGTGCCAGCAGCCCGTCCGAGAGGCGCACAGATACGCAGTATTTT | TRBJ2-3 | . | TRBV7-9 | many
CASSLNMDRVSDTQYF | TGTGCCAGCAGCCTCAATATGGACAGGGTATCAGATACGCAGTATTTT | TRBJ2-3 | TRBD1 | TRBV9 | many
CASSPGARNTGELFF | TGTGCCAGCAGTCCAGGGGCCCGGAACACCGGGGAGCTGTTTTTT | TRBJ2-2 | . | TRBV2 | many
CASTPGASNYGYTF | TGTGCCAGCACCCCCGGGGCCTCTAACTATGGCTACACCTTC | TRBJ1-2 | . | TRBV7-9 | few
CASIHPWWFCTDTQYF | TGCGCCAGCATCCATCCGTGGTGGTTCTGCACAGATACGCAGTATTTT | TRBJ2-3 | . | TRBV5-1 | many
CASSQEGQGLNQPQHF | TGCGCCAGCAGCCAAGAAGGACAGGGGCTCAATCAGCCCCAGCATTTT | TRBJ1-5 | TRBD1 | TRBV4-1 | many
CSVEDDLGQGTQETQYF | TGCAGCGTTGAAGATGATCTCGGACAGGGGACCCAAGAGACCCAGTACTTC | TRBJ2-5 | TRBD1 | TRBV29-1 | many
CSARGGLAGRSYNEQFF | TGCAGTGCTAGGGGGGGACTAGCGGGGAGATCGTACAATGAGCAGTTCTTC | TRBJ2-1 | TRBD2 | TRBV20-1 | few
CASSKGTRNTGELFF | TGTGCCAGCAGCAAGGGGACACGGAACACCGGGGAGCTGTTTTTT | TRBJ2-2 | . | TRBV7-9 | few
CSAIGGEGLRPTDTQYF | TGCAGTGCTATAGGGGGCGAGGGACTAAGGCCCACAGATACGCAGTATTTT | TRBJ2-3 | . | TRBV20-1 | many
CASSQDLNTEAFF | TGCGCCAGCAGCCAGGACCTGAACACTGAAGCTTTCTTT | TRBJ1-1 | . | TRBV4-3 | many
CASSPLAGADTQYF | TGTGCCAGCAGCCCACTAGCGGGGGCAGATACGCAGTATTTT | TRBJ2-3 | TRBD2 | TRBV2 | many
CASSFGDNTDTQYF | TGTGCCAGCAGTTTCGGGGACAACACAGATACGCAGTATTTT | TRBJ2-3 | . | TRBV27 | few
CASSDSNRGNTDTQYF | TGTGCCAGCAGCGATTCTAACAGGGGAAACACAGATACGCAGTATTTT | TRBJ2-3 | TRBD1 | TRBV7-9 | many
CASSETPTGGFEKLFF | TGCGCCAGCTCCGAGACGCCTACAGGGGGATTCGAAAAACTGTTTTTT | TRBJ1-4 | TRBD1 | TRBV23-1 | .
CASSLAPGSLYNEQFF | TGTGCCAGCAGCTTAGCCCCGGGCAGCCTCTACAATGAGCAGTTCTTC | TRBJ2-1 | . | TRBV11-2 | many
CASSYSGTSYNTQYF | TGTGCCAGCAGTTACTCCGGGACTAGTTATAATACGCAGTATTTT | TRBJ2-3 | TRBD2 | TRBV6-5 | many